A selection of T cell receptor beta chains follows, all from one sample in a study of immune cell composition in non-small cell lung cancer. Assay: immunoSEQ multiplex PCR; the TCRdb copy retains only in-frame clones and omits some. The sample contains 13,000 to 15,000 clones, around 75% of which appear only once. Specimen: lung tumor tissue. The receptor set was obtained from a human donor with non-small cell lung cancer. Each CDR3 is given with its conserved first and last residue. A D gene is named only where the DNA matches it firmly. Part of the rows lack a size; the others show once, few, many or a class for expanded clones.

D,V,size,J,CDR3,DNA
.,TRBV30,.,TRBJ1-1,CAWKRGRTEAFF,TGTGCCTGGAAAAGGGGCAGGACTGAAGCTTTCTTT
TRBD1,TRBV11-2,once,TRBJ2-5,CASSDRTGFETQYF,TGTGCCAGCAGCGACCGGACAGGGTTCGAGACCCAGTACTTC
.,TRBV6-5,once,TRBJ2-2,CASSYAATGELFF,TGTGCCAGCAGTTACGCTGCGACCGGGGAGCTGTTTTTT
.,TRBV7-3,.,TRBJ1-5,CASSLDRGWPQHF,TGTGCCAGCAGCTTAGACCGGGGGTGGCCCCAGCATTTT
TRBD2,TRBV19,.,TRBJ2-3,CASSIGTSGGATDTQYF,TGTGCCAGTAGTATCGGGACTAGCGGGGGGGCCACAGATACGCAGTATTTT
.,TRBV7-6,.,TRBJ2-4,CASSLYGRGGKNIQYF,TGTGCCAGCAGCTTATATGGCAGGGGTGGCAAAAACATTCAGTACTTC
.,TRBV7-2,.,TRBJ2-7,CASSLVGRPYEQYF,TGTGCCAGCAGCTTAGTTGGCCGTCCCTACGAGCAGTACTTC
.,TRBV5-1,.,TRBJ2-7,CASSLGDTDSYEQYF,TGCGCCAGCAGCTTAGGGGACACTGACTCCTACGAGCAGTACTTC
TRBD1,TRBV5-4,few,TRBJ1-3,CASSSDRDSGNTIYF,TGTGCCAGCAGCTCCGACAGGGACTCTGGAAACACCATATATTTT
.,TRBV6-1,.,TRBJ1-2,CASSERAKAGRNYGYTF,TGTGCCAGCAGTGAAAGGGCAAAGGCAGGGAGGAACTATGGCTACACCTTC
TRBD1,TRBV9,.,TRBJ1-4,CASSVEGAPNEKLFF,TGTGCCAGCAGCGTAGAGGGGGCCCCGAATGAAAAACTGTTTTTT
.,TRBV27,few,TRBJ2-3,CASSPQGGTDTQYF,TGTGCCAGCAGTCCTCAGGGAGGTACAGATACGCAGTATTTT
TRBD1,TRBV19,few,TRBJ1-5,CASSNHPTGGAGQPQHF,TGTGCCAGTAGTAACCATCCCACAGGGGGCGCAGGGCAGCCCCAGCATTTT
.,TRBV19,.,TRBJ1-4,CASSTGAGSEKLFF,TGTGCCAGTAGTACCGGGGCGGGAAGTGAAAAACTGTTTTTT
.,TRBV4-2,.,TRBJ1-5,CASSHPGGDQPQHF,TGTGCCAGCAGCCACCCGGGGGGGGATCAGCCCCAGCATTTT
TRBD1,TRBV18,.,TRBJ2-2,CASFQGANTGELFF,TGTGCCAGCTTTCAGGGGGCGAACACCGGGGAGCTGTTTTTT